This is a list of T cell receptor beta chains from one sample in a study of blood T cell repertoires in COVID-19. This table comes from immunoSEQ multiplex PCR, and its TCRdb copy is limited to in-frame clones, with some not included. This table has about 100,000 clones, roughly nine tenths appearing once. Sequenced input: peripheral blood. The receptor source for this set is a human donor with active COVID-19. The donor label of this sample is uncertain. Each CDR3 is given with its conserved first and last residue. The order of the fields is CDR3 protein, CDR3 DNA, V gene, clone size, J gene, D gene. A D gene is named only where the DNA matches it firmly. The size field is filled for only some rows; it gives once, few, many or a size class.

CDR3: CASSLSSRPYEQYF; DNA: TGTGCCAGCAGCTTATCTTCCAGGCCCTACGAGCAGTACTTC; V: TRBV7-9; size: .; J: TRBJ2-7; D: .
CDR3: CASTITSTDTQYF; DNA: TGTGCCAGCACCATAACTAGCACAGATACGCAGTATTTT; V: TRBV12-3/TRBV12-4; size: .; J: TRBJ2-3; D: .
CDR3: CASSSRTASSYNSPLHF; DNA: TGTGCCAGCAGCTCCCGGACTGCTAGCTCCTATAATTCACCCCTCCACTTT; V: TRBV4-2; size: .; J: TRBJ1-6; D: .
CDR3: CASRPTGTGDTGELFF; DNA: TGTGCCAGCAGACCCACCGGGACAGGGGACACCGGGGAGCTGTTTTTT; V: TRBV6-8; size: .; J: TRBJ2-2; D: TRBD1
CDR3: CASSQDSQATPYGYTF; DNA: TGCGCCAGCAGCCAAGATTCCCAGGCAACTCCCTATGGCTACACCTTC; V: TRBV4-1; size: .; J: TRBJ1-2; D: .
CDR3: CASISDRGFTEAFF; DNA: TGTGCCAGTATTTCAGACAGGGGGTTTACTGAAGCTTTCTTT; V: TRBV19; size: .; J: TRBJ1-1; D: TRBD1
CDR3: CASSLTSTSWRRETQYF; DNA: TGTGCCAGCAGCTTAACGTCGACTAGCTGGCGGAGAGAGACCCAGTACTTC; V: TRBV7-2; size: .; J: TRBJ2-5; D: TRBD2
CDR3: CASSIGQGRNQPQHF; DNA: TGTGCCAGCAGCATCGGACAGGGGAGGAATCAGCCCCAGCATTTT; V: TRBV5-4; size: .; J: TRBJ1-5; D: TRBD1
CDR3: CASSLTGEDEQFF; DNA: TGTGCCAGCAGCCTTACGGGGGAGGATGAGCAGTTCTTC; V: TRBV7-3; size: .; J: TRBJ2-1; D: .
CDR3: CSVGQGVSYEQYF; DNA: TGCAGCGTTGGCCAGGGGGTCTCCTACGAGCAGTACTTC; V: TRBV29-1; size: .; J: TRBJ2-7; D: TRBD1
CDR3: CASSPGQNTEAFF; DNA: TGTGCCAGCTCACCAGGGCAGAACACTGAAGCTTTCTTT; V: TRBV18; size: few; J: TRBJ1-1; D: .
CDR3: CSVVLAGPTYEQYF; DNA: TGCAGCGTTGTATTGGCGGGGCCCACCTACGAGCAGTACTTC; V: TRBV29-1; size: .; J: TRBJ2-7; D: .
CDR3: CASSPGGDRVRETQYF; DNA: TGTGCCAGCAGCCCAGGCGGGGATCGAGTCCGAGAGACCCAGTACTTC; V: TRBV11-3; size: once; J: TRBJ2-5; D: .
CDR3: CSVGAEPTGELFF; DNA: TGCAGCGTTGGAGCGGAACCCACCGGGGAGCTGTTTTTT; V: TRBV29-1; size: .; J: TRBJ2-2; D: .
CDR3: CASRPGTGGGYEQYF; DNA: TGTGCCAGCAGACCCGGGACAGGGGGCGGCTACGAGCAGTACTTC; V: TRBV5-5; size: .; J: TRBJ2-7; D: TRBD1
CDR3: CATSREASSYEQYF; DNA: TGTGCCACCAGCAGAGAGGCCAGCTCCTACGAGCAGTACTTC; V: TRBV15; size: .; J: TRBJ2-7; D: .
CDR3: CASSLDSSGYTDTQYF; DNA: TGCGCCAGCAGCTTGGACTCTAGCGGCTACACAGATACGCAGTATTTT; V: TRBV5-1; size: .; J: TRBJ2-3; D: TRBD2
CDR3: CASSQQGANSPLHF; DNA: TGTGCCAGCAGCCAACAGGGTGCTAATTCACCCCTCCACTTT; V: TRBV3-1/TRBV3-2; size: .; J: TRBJ1-6; D: .
CDR3: CASSAGGLAYEQYF; DNA: TGTGCCAGCTCTGCAGGTGGACTAGCCTACGAGCAGTACTTC; V: TRBV9; size: .; J: TRBJ2-7; D: TRBD2
CDR3: CASSWPLAGGPEGADTQYF; DNA: TGTGCCAGCAGCTGGCCGTTAGCGGGGGGGCCGGAAGGGGCAGATACGCAGTATTTT; V: TRBV7-6; size: .; J: TRBJ2-3; D: TRBD2
CDR3: CASSSGVPSYEQYF; DNA: TGTGCCAGCAGCTCGGGTGTCCCATCCTACGAGCAGTACTTC; V: TRBV5-4; size: .; J: TRBJ2-7; D: .
CDR3: CASSIHTDFGETQYF; DNA: TGTGCCAGTAGTATACACACCGACTTCGGGGAGACCCAGTACTTC; V: TRBV19; size: .; J: TRBJ2-5; D: .